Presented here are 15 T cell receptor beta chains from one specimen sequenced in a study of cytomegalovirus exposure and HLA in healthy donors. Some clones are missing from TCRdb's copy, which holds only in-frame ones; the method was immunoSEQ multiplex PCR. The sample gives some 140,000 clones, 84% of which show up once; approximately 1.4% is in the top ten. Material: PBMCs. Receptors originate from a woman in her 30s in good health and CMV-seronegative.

For the CDR3, the DNA is TGTGCCAGCTCACTTTCCGGGACAGGGCCCGCCGATCAGCCCCAGCATTTT. Encoded protein: CASSLSGTGPADQPQHF. The rearrangement links TRBV18 to TRBJ1-5; 9 nucleotides line up with TRBD1. V trimming: 4 bases; J trimming: 5 bases; junction bases outside the gene matches: 12. CDR3 length: 17 residues. Germline CDR1 reads KGHSH; CDR2 reads LQKENI.

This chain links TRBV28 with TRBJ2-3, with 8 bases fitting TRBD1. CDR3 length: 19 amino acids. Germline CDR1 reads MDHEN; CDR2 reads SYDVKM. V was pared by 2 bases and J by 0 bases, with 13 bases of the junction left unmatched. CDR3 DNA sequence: TGTGCCAGCAGTTTAATTACTCCTCCGGGACAGGTTAGCACAGATACGCAGTATTTT. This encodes CASSLITPPGQVSTDTQYF.

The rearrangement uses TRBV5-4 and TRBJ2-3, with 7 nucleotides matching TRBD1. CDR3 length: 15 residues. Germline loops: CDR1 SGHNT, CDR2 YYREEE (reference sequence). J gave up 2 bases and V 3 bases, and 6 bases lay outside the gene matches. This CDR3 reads CASSSPTGTTDTQYF. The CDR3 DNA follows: TGTGCCAGCAGCTCACCGACAGGGACCACAGATACGCAGTATTTT.

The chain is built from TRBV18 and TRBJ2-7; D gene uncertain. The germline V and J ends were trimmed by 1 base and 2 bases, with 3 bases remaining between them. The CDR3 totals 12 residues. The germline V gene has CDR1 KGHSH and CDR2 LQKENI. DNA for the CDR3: TGTGCCAGCTCACCACTCGCCTACGAGCAGTACTTC. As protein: CASSPLAYEQYF.

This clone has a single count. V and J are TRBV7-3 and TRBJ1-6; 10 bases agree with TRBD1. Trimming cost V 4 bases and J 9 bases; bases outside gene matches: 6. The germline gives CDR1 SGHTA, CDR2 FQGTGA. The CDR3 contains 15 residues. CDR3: CASSYAGTGVSPLHF. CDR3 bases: TGTGCCAGCAGCTACGCCGGGACAGGGGTTTCACCCCTCCACTTT.

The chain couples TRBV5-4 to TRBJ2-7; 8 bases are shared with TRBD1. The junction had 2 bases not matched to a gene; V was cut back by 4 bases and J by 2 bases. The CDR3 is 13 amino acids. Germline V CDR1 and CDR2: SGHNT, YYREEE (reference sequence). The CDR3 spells CASSEGQAYEQYF. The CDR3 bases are TGTGCCAGCAGCGAGGGACAGGCCTACGAGCAGTACTTC.

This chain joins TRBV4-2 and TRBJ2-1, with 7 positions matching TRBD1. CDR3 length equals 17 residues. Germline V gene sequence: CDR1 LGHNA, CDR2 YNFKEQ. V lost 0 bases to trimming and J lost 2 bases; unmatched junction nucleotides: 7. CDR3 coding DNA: TGTGCCAGCAGCCAAGATCTTGTGACAGGGACCTACAATGAGCAGTTCTTC. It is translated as CASSQDLVTGTYNEQFF.

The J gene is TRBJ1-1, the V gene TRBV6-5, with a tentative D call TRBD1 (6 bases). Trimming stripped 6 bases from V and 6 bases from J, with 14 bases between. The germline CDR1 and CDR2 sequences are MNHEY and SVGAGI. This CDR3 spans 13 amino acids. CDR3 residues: CASSRSGGAEAFF. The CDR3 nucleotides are TGTGCCAGCAGCCGAAGCGGGGGCGCTGAAGCTTTCTTT.

The chain's CDR3 is CASSVGSGGLGGDTQYF. The CDR3 coding sequence is TGTGCCAGCAGCGTAGGTTCGGGAGGTCTGGGAGGAGATACGCAGTATTTT. V is TRBV9 and J is TRBJ2-3, with 7 positions matching TRBD2. The V segment lost 0 bases and the J segment 5 bases; nucleotides outside the gene matches: 12. CDR1 and CDR2 (germline): SGDLS, YYNGEE. CDR3 length: 17 amino acids.

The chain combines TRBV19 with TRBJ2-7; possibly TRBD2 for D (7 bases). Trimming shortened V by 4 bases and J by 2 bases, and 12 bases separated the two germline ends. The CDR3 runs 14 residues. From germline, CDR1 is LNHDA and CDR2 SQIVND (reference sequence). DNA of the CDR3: TGTGCCAGTAGTACCACAGGGACTACCTACGAGCAGTACTTC. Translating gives CASSTTGTTYEQYF.

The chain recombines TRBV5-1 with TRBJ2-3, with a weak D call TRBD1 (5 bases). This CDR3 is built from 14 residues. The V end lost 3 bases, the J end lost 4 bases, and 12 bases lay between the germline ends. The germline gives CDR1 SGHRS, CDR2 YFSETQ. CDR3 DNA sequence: TGCGCCAGCAGCTCAGGGCAAGGGCCAGATACGCAGTATTTT. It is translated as CASSSGQGPDTQYF.

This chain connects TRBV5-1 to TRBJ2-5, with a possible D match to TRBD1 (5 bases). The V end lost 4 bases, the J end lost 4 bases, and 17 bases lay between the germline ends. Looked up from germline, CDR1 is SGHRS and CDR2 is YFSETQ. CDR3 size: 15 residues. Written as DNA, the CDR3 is TGCGCCAGCAGCGGAGAGACTTTTCAGGGAGAGACCCAGTACTTC. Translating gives CASSGETFQGETQYF.

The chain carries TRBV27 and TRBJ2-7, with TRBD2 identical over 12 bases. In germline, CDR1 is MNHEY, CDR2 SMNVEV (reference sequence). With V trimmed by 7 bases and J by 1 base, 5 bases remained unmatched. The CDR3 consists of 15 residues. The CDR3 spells CASTELAGGSYEQYF. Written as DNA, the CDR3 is TGTGCCAGCACCGAACTAGCGGGGGGATCCTACGAGCAGTACTTC.

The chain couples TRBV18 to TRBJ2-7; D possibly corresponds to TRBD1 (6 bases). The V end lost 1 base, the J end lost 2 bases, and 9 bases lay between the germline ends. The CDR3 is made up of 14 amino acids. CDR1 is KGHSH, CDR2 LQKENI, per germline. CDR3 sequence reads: CASSPQQGTYEQYF. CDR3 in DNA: TGTGCCAGCTCACCACAACAGGGCACCTACGAGCAGTACTTC.

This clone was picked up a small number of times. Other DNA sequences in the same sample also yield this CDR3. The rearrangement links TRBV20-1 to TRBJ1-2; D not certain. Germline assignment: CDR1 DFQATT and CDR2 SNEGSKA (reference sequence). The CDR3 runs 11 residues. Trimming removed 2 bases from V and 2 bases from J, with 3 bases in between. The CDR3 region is CSARLNYGYTF. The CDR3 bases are TGCAGTGCTAGACTCAACTATGGCTACACCTTC.